The following is a T cell receptor beta chain sequence with its context. Which antigen it targets is not known. Base-call qualities are not available, and no considerably larger clone is one nucleotide away. This sample stems from a study of shared clonotypes between healthy human individuals (dated by TCRdb to about 2020). Background for the entire study: The cohort included three men and a couple of women between 18 and 49 years of age. Per donor, three plates each were used for CD4 naive and CD4 memory, two for CD8 naive, and one for CD8 memory. The study deeply sequenced blood TCR repertoires of about five healthy adults to estimate repertoire size and the extent of clonotype sharing between individuals. To increase sequencing depth and limit assay-specific biases, different laboratories used diverse techniques to prepare libraries and sequence TCR repertoires. Leukapheresis yielded between about 0.85 and 9 billion PBMCs per donor. Findings and caveats that apply to the study as a whole: Even with the large sequencing depth, rarefaction of the sorted-subset datasets indicated that sequencing was incomplete. Only blood was sampled, and tissue TCR repertoires likely differ from those in blood. Compared with non-shared clonotypes, the clonotypes found in all four sorted-subset donors had higher generation probabilities. Because the study included only a small number of donors, the genetic and exposure-history diversity represented was limited. When a handful of donors were compared, the shared fraction of clonotypes was 5% to 6.5% for naive CD4, more than 3% for naive CD8, more than 2% for memory CD4, and roughly 0.4% for memory CD8. Pairwise subsampling indicated that sequencing depth was expected to affect the degree of clonotype sharing among donors. Larger estimated clonotype richness was generally found for naive subsets than for memory subsets.

CDR1 and CDR2, per the germline V gene (reference sequence), are GTSNPN and SVGIG. Relative to germline, V is 0 bases shorter and J is 8 bases shorter, with 20 bases between their ends. There are 15 amino acids in the CDR3, from cysteine to phenylalanine inclusive. Only CDR3 DNA is held: 45 bases, read in frame from base 1. Using the deep immunoSEQ assay, multiplex PCR amplified TCR CDR3 regions from genomic DNA. For each cell subset, the extracted genomic DNA was distributed evenly across all wells of several immunoSEQ 96-well plates, and each plate served as one replicate. Each replicate PCR for sorted subsets received approximately 220 ng genomic DNA, equal to about 30,000 T cell genomes. Purified libraries were measured with a Qubit 3.0 fluorometer, size-checked on a Bioanalyzer 2100, and measured again with the KAPA Library Quantification kit. Every immunoSEQ 96-well plate was sequenced on a separate single-read 150-cycle Illumina NextSeq 550 flow cell. Turning to the authors' computational methods: The immunoSEQ output contained only junctional sequences without quality scores, so filtering could not match that applied to full-length reads. To assign V/J genes and CDR3, sequences were annotated using PyIR, a Python wrapper for IgBLAST v1.9, with IMGT germline references. Reads with weak V/J assignments (E-value above 1e-6), missing CDR3, stop codons, out-of-frame junctions, or ambiguous translated residues were removed. V3J clonotypes were defined as sequences sharing the same inferred V gene, J gene, and CDR3 amino acid sequence. The percentage overlap between two repertoires was calculated by dividing the number of shared unique clonotypes by the size of the smaller repertoire. Three approaches were used to assess repertoire richness: RTK rarefaction, the Chao1 estimator, and Recon v2.1 estimates of unobserved clonotypes. Generation probabilities were computed with OLGA for all TCRbeta clonotypes obtained by the gDNA method from a few donors. TCRdb holds this immuneACCESS table with in-frame rearrangements only. Some clones are missing; in checked studies, unresolved V genes explain under half, and the rest has no known cause. That table is the source of V, J and clone size, and D and trimming were worked out from the DNA. The sample records hundreds of thousands of clones, 74% of which are singletons. The ten largest clones capture 1.7% of the sample.

The donors were healthy, HIV-negative adults who had no recently reported acute infections or vaccinations. All donors were Caucasian adults living in Nashville, Tennessee, USA. CD4+ T cells were enriched through magnetic negative selection, after which naive cells were positively selected on CD45RA and the remaining negative fraction served as the memory subset. Blood was collected by leukapheresis, and PBMCs were isolated by Ficoll-Histopaque density gradient centrifugation and then cryopreserved in liquid nitrogen vapor phase. Purity and quantity of every magnetically sorted T cell population were checked by analytical flow cytometry. From each sorted fraction, genomic DNA was isolated and quantified by UV absorbance on a Nanodrop 2000c.

The sequence derives from a woman aged 25 to 39 in good health. Sequencing was performed on memory CD4+ T cells sorted from blood. What this sample's cell subset or site label stands for: CD45RA-negative fraction. The rearranged chain carries TRBV30 and TRBJ2-7; confidence is insufficient to name the D gene. The CDR3 region: CAWSVGRAGDRKQYF. The sequence in DNA is TGTGCCTGGAGTGTTGGAAGGGCCGGCGATCGGAAGCAGTACTTC.